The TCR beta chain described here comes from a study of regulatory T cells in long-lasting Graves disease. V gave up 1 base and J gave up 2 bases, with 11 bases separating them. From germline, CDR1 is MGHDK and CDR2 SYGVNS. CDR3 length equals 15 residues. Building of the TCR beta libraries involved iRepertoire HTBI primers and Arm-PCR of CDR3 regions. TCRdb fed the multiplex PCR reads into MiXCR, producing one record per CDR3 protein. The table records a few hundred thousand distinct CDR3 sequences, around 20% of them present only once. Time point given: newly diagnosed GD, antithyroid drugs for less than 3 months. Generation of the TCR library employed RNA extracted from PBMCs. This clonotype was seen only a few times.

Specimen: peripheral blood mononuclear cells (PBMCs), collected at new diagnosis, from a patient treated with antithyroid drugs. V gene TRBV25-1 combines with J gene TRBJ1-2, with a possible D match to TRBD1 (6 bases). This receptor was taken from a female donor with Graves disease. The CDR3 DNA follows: TGTGCCAGCAGTGAATTCCCAGGGACAAACTATGGCTACACCTTC. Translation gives CASSEFPGTNYGYTF.